This T cell receptor (beta chain) was captured by sequencing in a study of T cell changes during pregnancy in multiple sclerosis. The protocol was immunoSEQ multiplex PCR, while the TCRdb copy is restricted to in-frame clones and leaves out a portion. The table has 79,000 or so clones, more than 85% seen once. V dropped 5 bases and J dropped 3 bases, with 11 bases sitting between them. This CDR3 has 15 residues. Germline V gives CDR1 MNHEY, CDR2 SVGAGI. V gene TRBV6-5 combines with J gene TRBJ2-6; D is uncertain. The source material was peripheral blood, sampled before pregnancy. The source is a female donor with multiple sclerosis, enrolled in a pregnancy study. The CDR3 reads CASSTPSDGANVLTF. CDR3 coding DNA: TGTGCCAGCAGTACCCCTTCAGATGGGGCCAACGTCCTGACTTTC.